Only a few counts were recorded for the clone carrying this T cell receptor (beta chain). Antigen unknown. TCRdb used MiXCR to reprocess the reads, holding one entry per CDR3 protein. The table has tens of thousands of distinct CDR3 sequences, 20% to 30% seen once. This specimen belongs to a study of T cell repertoires in cytomegalovirus infection. Whole-study context: Public TCR beta signatures marked donors with CMV infection and the matching HLA. Study-level points and caveats: HLA-C-restricted CMV clonotypes gave the most frequent clonotype in two of eight donors. Frequencies of public TCR beta families were cumulated, and this identified carriers of CMV plus the relevant HLA.

This CDR3 is 13 amino acids long. Between the trimmed V and J ends, which lost 5 bases and 5 bases, there was a span of 9 bases. The germline V gene has CDR1 SEHNR and CDR2 FQNEAQ (reference sequence). The sequence was obtained from a human donor in good health (CMV status not recorded). Some clones in this sample may be carry-over from other donors' samples. This specimen consisted of CD8+ T cells from cultured PBMCs, obtained from culture after CMV antigen stimulation. V gene TRBV7-9 combines with J gene TRBJ2-2; unclear D gene. CDR3 region: CASSHVVTGELFF. CDR3 bases: TGTGCCAGCAGCCATGTCGTAACCGGGGAGCTGTTTTTT. Complete variable domain (other parts from reference TRBV7-9 and TRBJ2-2): DTGVSQNPRHKITKRGQNVTFRCDPISEHNRLYWYRQTLGQGPEFLTYFQNEAQLEKSRLLSDRFSAERPKGSFSTLEIQRTEQGDSAMYLCASSHVVTGELFFGEGSRLTVL.